Following are 18 T cell receptor beta chains from one sample sequenced in a study of CD8+ T cells in alopecia areata. Treatment described: oral pan-JAK inhibitor, 5-10 mg twice daily. Once RNA had been extracted, it was reverse transcribed into cDNA to act as the sequencing template. Profiling relied on immunoSEQ multiplex PCR, and the TCRdb table lists in-frame clones only, not all of them. In the table there are approximately 150,000 clones, less than 75% of which are singletons. The material sequenced was CD4+ T cells sorted from blood, taken at roughly week 55, from a patient treated with tofacitinib. The receptor set was obtained from a human donor with alopecia areata.

This chain joins TRBV25-1 and TRBJ1-4, with D unresolved. This CDR3 spans 15 amino acids. Germline CDR1 and CDR2: MGHDK and SYGVNS. V lost 3 bases and J 7 bases, leaving 15 bases between the germline ends. The CDR3 nucleotides read TGTGCCAGCAGTGATCACGGGCTTTGGGGTGAAAAACTGTTTTTT. Its protein is CASSDHGLWGEKLFF.

The chain links TRBV5-1 to TRBJ1-2; 7 nucleotides agree with TRBD1. Germline V gives CDR1 SGHRS, CDR2 YFSETQ. The CDR3 spans 15 residues. Germline trimming cut 0 bases from V and 2 bases from J; bases unmatched to any gene: 4. CDR3 sequence (DNA): TGCGCCAGCAGCTTGGAGGGACAGATGAACTATGGCTACACCTTC. It translates to CASSLEGQMNYGYTF.

The rearrangement uses TRBV2 and TRBJ1-1; D remains ambiguous. V lost 2 bases and J lost 1, with 8 bases in between. Per the germline V gene, CDR1 is SNHLY and CDR2 is FYNNEI. The CDR3 extends over 14 amino acids. The DNA for the CDR3 is TGTGCCAGCAGTGAAATCACAAAGAACACTGAAGCTTTCTTT. Amino acid sequence: CASSEITKNTEAFF.

This clone was seen only once. The DNA of the CDR3 is TGTGCCTGGAGCCTCCAGGGGGGGCAGAGCTATGGCTACACCTTC. The encoded protein is CAWSLQGGQSYGYTF. The V call is TRBV30, the J call TRBJ1-2, with 7 bases fitting TRBD1. J was trimmed by 4 bases and V by 3 bases; bases with no gene match: 11. Germline assignment: CDR1 GTSNPN and CDR2 SVGIG (reference sequence). This CDR3 contains 15 residues.

This clone was counted a few times. The chain has TRBV14 and TRBJ2-7; D unresolved. The germline gives CDR1 SGHDN, CDR2 FVKESK. The V gene lost 6 bases and the J gene lost 3 bases, with 12 bases spanning the gap. The CDR3 is 13 amino acids. The DNA for the CDR3 is TGTGCCAGCAGTCGGGCAGGCAGCTACGAGCAGTACTTC. It translates to CASSRAGSYEQYF.

CDR3 sequence (DNA): TGCAGCGTCCTACCCTTGACAGGGCGGGCCGAGCAGTACTTC. Translating it yields CSVLPLTGRAEQYF. This chain links TRBV29-1 with TRBJ2-7; 7 bases fit TRBD1. The CDR3 totals 14 residues. The ends lost 6 bases at V and 6 bases at J; junction bases unmatched: 14. Germline V gives CDR1 SQVTM, CDR2 ANQGSEA.

The chain employs TRBV18 and TRBJ2-3, with 7 positions matching TRBD1. The CDR3 loop spans 17 amino acids. Germline-derived CDR1 and CDR2 are KGHSH and LQKENI. V lost 1 base and J lost 5; bases outside the gene matches: 12. The CDR3 here is CASSPQGTASFQDTQYF. In DNA form, the CDR3 reads TGTGCCAGCTCACCACAGGGGACAGCTTCGTTCCAAGATACGCAGTATTTT.

The J gene is TRBJ2-1, the V gene TRBV30, with TRBD1 identical over 7 bases. The CDR3 loop spans 11 amino acids. From germline, CDR1 is GTSNPN and CDR2 SVGIG (reference sequence). J lost 8 bases, V lost 8 bases, and 6 bases had no gene match. In DNA, the CDR3 is TGTGCCACGGACAGGTTGTATGAGCAGTTCTTC. This translates into CATDRLYEQFF. The full variable domain, in which reference TRBV30 and TRBJ2-1 provide the parts outside the CDR3, is SQTIHQWPATLVQPVGSPLSLECTVEGTSNPNLYWYRQAAGRGLQLLFYSVGIGQISSEVPQNLSASRPQDRQFILSSKKLLLSDSGFYLCATDRLYEQFFGPGTRLTVL.

A single count supports this clone. Here the CDR3 reads CAISESPGRLAGGISYEQYF. CDR3 coding DNA: TGTGCCATCAGTGAGTCACCCGGTAGACTAGCGGGGGGGATTTCCTACGAGCAGTACTTC. This chain connects TRBV10-3 to TRBJ2-7, with 14 positions matching TRBD2. CDR3 length: 20 residues. V lost 0 bases, J lost 1 base, and 11 bases stayed unmatched. Looked up from germline, CDR1 is ENHRY and CDR2 is SYGVKD.

Points on this clone: This sample also contains other DNA sequences that code for the same CDR3. The rearrangement uses TRBV30 and TRBJ2-6, with D unclear. V was cut by 3 bases and J by 1 base, with 4 bases left in between. Germline-derived CDR1 and CDR2 are GTSNPN and SVGIG (reference sequence). The CDR3 extends over 13 amino acids. CDR3 nucleotide sequence: TGTGCCTGGAGGCTTTCTGGGGCCAACGTCCTGACTTTC. Protein product: CAWRLSGANVLTF.

V usage is TRBV30 and J usage is TRBJ1-5; D gene unclear. Germline-derived CDR1 and CDR2 are GTSNPN and SVGIG (reference sequence). The V gene lost 0 bases and the J gene lost 6 bases, with 12 bases spanning the gap. This CDR3 spans 14 amino acids. This CDR3 is CAWSVRWESQPQHF. In DNA, the CDR3 is TGTGCCTGGAGTGTACGGTGGGAATCTCAGCCCCAGCATTTT.

This clone showed up many times. This chain links TRBV2 with TRBJ2-7, with TRBD1 as a possible D gene (6 bases). V was trimmed by 7 bases and J by 3 bases, leaving 10 bases between them. CDR3 length: 12 amino acids. CDR1 is SNHLY, CDR2 FYNNEI, per germline. CDR3 protein: CASTGDNYEQYF. The DNA of the CDR3 is TGTGCCAGCACCGGGGACAACTACGAGCAGTACTTC.

This clone was detected only a few times. The gene calls are TRBV13 and TRBJ2-5, with D perhaps being TRBD1 or TRBD2 (5 bases each). CDR3 length: 15 amino acids. Germline V lookup: CDR1 PRHDT, CDR2 FYEKMQ (reference sequence). Between the trimmed V and J ends, which lost 0 bases and 5 bases, there was a span of 13 bases. Here the CDR3 DNA reads TGTGCCAGCAGCTTAGGACTAGAAAAGGGGGAGACCCAGTACTTC. The encoded protein is CASSLGLEKGETQYF.

This clone was recorded a few times. The CDR3 bases are TGCAGCGTTGATACGGTACAAGAGCAGTTCTTC. Amino acid sequence: CSVDTVQEQFF. The chain couples TRBV29-1 to TRBJ2-1; D is ambiguous. V lost 3 bases, J lost 10 bases, and 10 bases lay in between. Germline CDR1 and CDR2: SQVTM and ANQGSEA. The CDR3 is 11 residues long.

The V and J genes are TRBV4-2 and TRBJ2-3; 8 bases map to TRBD2. The trim removed 3 bases at V and 0 bases at J, leaving 5 bases unmatched. Germline CDR1 LGHNA, CDR2 YNFKEQ. The CDR3 sequence is 16 residues long. The CDR3 nucleotides read TGTGCCAGCAGCCAGGGCGCGGGGGGTAGCACAGATACGCAGTATTTT. Translation: CASSQGAGGSTDTQYF.

The chain uses TRBV2 and TRBJ1-2; D might be TRBD1 (5 bases). CDR1 SNHLY and CDR2 FYNNEI come from the germline V gene. The CDR3 is made up of 12 amino acids. V lost 5 bases to trimming and J lost 5 bases, with 9 bases between them. CDR3 sequence reads: CASSPDSYGYTF. In DNA, the CDR3 is TGTGCCAGCAGTCCAGACAGTTATGGCTACACCTTC.

DNA of the CDR3: TGCGCCAGCAGCCTCTCAGACAGCTCTCGAGCCTACGAGCAGTACTTC. Protein product: CASSLSDSSRAYEQYF. The rearrangement uses TRBV4-1 and TRBJ2-7, with D perhaps matching TRBD1 (5 bases). Per the germline V gene, CDR1 is MGHRA and CDR2 is YSYEKL. V was pared by 4 bases and J by 2 bases, with 18 bases between. The CDR3 totals 16 residues.

The chain links TRBV30 to TRBJ1-1; TRBD1 might be the D (5 bases). Trimming took 4 bases from V and 10 from J, leaving 16 bases between them. The length of the CDR3 is 12 residues. The germline V gene has CDR1 GTSNPN and CDR2 SVGIG (reference sequence). The CDR3: CAWKYSGISAFF. As DNA, the CDR3 is TGTGCCTGGAAGTACTCAGGGATTTCAGCTTTCTTT.